This note documents a single T cell receptor beta chain sequence. No antigen is known for it. This entry comes from a study of radiation and T cells in renal cell carcinoma. This table comes from immunoSEQ multiplex PCR, and its TCRdb copy is limited to in-frame clones, with some not included. This sample carries approximately 90,000 clones, around 81% of them seen once, and the ten largest clones take 9.4%. Time point here: blood 4 weeks post-SBRT, at nephrectomy. The treatment: 15 Gy SBRT to primary tumor, nephrectomy 4 weeks later. Radiation-treated patients gave blood at baseline, week 2 and week 4. Findings and caveats of the study: In blood, top tumor clones expanded by 2 weeks, shrinking by 4.

Trimming took off 3 bases at V and 7 bases at J, with 19 bases between the two ends. CDR1 is MNHEY, CDR2 SVGAGI, per germline. The CDR3 has 16 amino acids. The specimen comprised blood, sampled from a patient whose treatment included radiotherapy and nephrectomy. This receptor was identified in a man over 45 with renal cell carcinoma. The V call is TRBV6-5, the J call TRBJ1-5; D is unresolved. Here the CDR3 reads CASSYSSNSAGQPQHF. Written as DNA, the CDR3 is TGTGCCAGCAGTTATAGTTCCAACTCAGCCGGGCAGCCCCAGCATTTT.